This TCR beta chain is from a study of beta chain features in type 1 diabetes. General study findings and limits: Across all four CD4+ subsets, people with type 1 diabetes showed modestly shorter TCRB CDR3s.

The authors reverse transcribed all of the isolated RNA, so sequencing captured expressed TCRB transcripts. Clones were sequenced by immunoSEQ multiplex PCR, and TCRdb holds only the in-frame ones, with some missing. The sample lists roughly 51,000 clones; about 47% were seen once. The CDR3 is made up of 17 amino acids. Germline assignment: CDR1 MDHEN and CDR2 SYDVKM. The J segment lost 5 bases and the V segment lost 3 bases, leaving 11 bases of the junction unmatched. As for this clone: The antigen is undetermined.

By way of CD45RO/CCR7/CD25/CD127/CD95/CD27, the CD4+ regulatory, stem cell-like memory, central memory and naive cells were sorted. Input material: Tregs from blood. The chain employs TRBV28 and TRBJ2-3; 10 bases map to TRBD2. The sequence came from a woman between 35 and 50 years old with type 1 diabetes. CDR3 DNA: TGTGCCAGCAGTTTCGGACGGATTCTAGCGGGAGAAGATACGCAGTATTTT. Amino acids: CASSFGRILAGEDTQYF.